A selection of T cell receptor beta chains follows, all from one sample in a study of a mutant IDH1 vaccine in newly diagnosed glioma. No antigen has been identified for these receptors. The assay was immunoSEQ multiplex PCR, and TCRdb's table has in-frame clones only and misses some. The sample carries under 150,000 clones, roughly 88% recorded once. Sequenced material: PBMCs, taken from a glioma patient whose treatment included an IDH1 peptide vaccine. The receptor set was obtained from a woman aged 50 to 60 with glioma. The CDR3 runs from the conserved cysteine through the conserved F or W. The order of the fields is J gene, clone size, V gene, D gene, CDR3 DNA, CDR3 protein. D genes are given only for firm matches. Size values are once, few and many counts, or a class for expanded clones, and some rows have none.

TRBJ1-1	.	TRBV9	.	TGTGCCAGCAGCGTTGGCCCCCCGGGGGTAAACACTGAAGCTTTCTTT	CASSVGPPGVNTEAFF
TRBJ1-2	.	TRBV2	.	TGTTGTGCCTTTCCTGATTATGGCTACACCTTC	CCAFPDYGYTF
TRBJ2-3	.	TRBV25-1	.	TGTGCCAGCAGTGAATGGTGGACTCCTGGGGATACGCAGTATTTT	CASSEWWTPGDTQYF
TRBJ2-1	.	TRBV29-1	TRBD2	TGCAGCGTTTATAGCGGGAGGGCTAACAATGAGCAGTTCTTC	CSVYSGRANNEQFF
TRBJ1-2	.	TRBV28	.	TGTGCCAGCAAAACGGGGGGAGGCAACTATGGCTACACCTTC	CASKTGGGNYGYTF
TRBJ2-1	.	TRBV10-1	.	TGCGCCAGCAGTGACAGCTACAATGAGCAGTTCTTC	CASSDSYNEQFF
TRBJ2-7	.	TRBV28	.	TGTGCCAGCACCACGGGGGGGACAGGGTCGTCGAACTACGAGCAGTACTTC	CASTTGGTGSSNYEQYF
TRBJ2-7	.	TRBV5-6	TRBD1	TGTGCCAGCAGCCCTAGACAGGGCTCCTACGAGCAGTACTTC	CASSPRQGSYEQYF
TRBJ2-7	.	TRBV2	.	TGTGCCAGCAGCCAAGGAGGGGGGTCCAGCTACGAGCAGTACTTC	CASSQGGGSSYEQYF
TRBJ1-2	.	TRBV6-5	TRBD1	TGTGCCAGCAGCCCGACAGGGGGTGGCTACACCTTC	CASSPTGGGYTF
TRBJ2-7	.	TRBV29-1	.	TGCAGCGTTGAGAGAGGGAGGAACGAGCAGTACTTC	CSVERGRNEQYF
TRBJ1-3	.	TRBV7-6	.	TGTGCCAGCAGCTTAGAAGTCGGGAGCTCTGGAAACACCATATATTTT	CASSLEVGSSGNTIYF
TRBJ2-7	.	TRBV19	TRBD1	TGTGCCAGTAGTATGACAGGGGCGCTCCACGAGCAGTACTTC	CASSMTGALHEQYF
TRBJ2-5	.	TRBV28	.	TGTGCCAGCAGTTTATCCCTAGGGGGAGGGCAAGAGACCCAGTACTTC	CASSLSLGGGQETQYF
TRBJ1-5	.	TRBV2	.	TGTGCCAGCAGTGTCGAAGACAATCAGCCCCAGCATTTT	CASSVEDNQPQHF
TRBJ1-4	.	TRBV27	.	TGTGCCAGCAGTTTTCAGGGCTACGATGAAAAACTGTTTTTT	CASSFQGYDEKLFF
TRBJ1-2	.	TRBV27	.	TGTGCCAGCAGTTTATCTGGGATTTATGGCTACACCTTC	CASSLSGIYGYTF
TRBJ2-4	.	TRBV27	TRBD2	TGTGCCAGCAGTCGGGCTAGCGGGAGAGGCATTCAGTACTTC	CASSRASGRGIQYF
TRBJ2-7	.	TRBV6-5	.	TGTGCCAGCAGTAAGACCGGTGGGGAGCAGTACTTC	CASSKTGGEQYF
TRBJ1-6	once	TRBV7-3	.	TGTGCCAGCAGTCTAGATCTGCAGGGAACGGCACCCCTCCACTTT	CASSLDLQGTAPLHF
TRBJ1-1	few	TRBV7-9	.	TGTGCCAGCAGCTTCGATATCAGAGGTGAAGCTTTCTTT	CASSFDIRGEAFF